The present T cell receptor beta chain was sequenced within a study of T cell responses to AZD1222 COVID-19 vaccine. Turning to the study itself: Doses given second, at about 4 or about 12 weeks, were pooled.

Sequencing used immunoSEQ multiplex PCR; TCRdb keeps in-frame clones, though not all of them. In the table there are some 90,000 clones, about 85% of which are singletons. In its sample, this clone was seen once. This TCR was sampled from an adult in good health. Sequenced here: peripheral blood, sampled on day 0 of AZD1222 vaccination.

CDR3 sequence: CASSLAPQVPVREQYF. The CDR3, as DNA: TGTGCCAGCAGCTTAGCCCCCCAGGTGCCTGTAAGGGAGCAGTACTTC. The chain has TRBV11-1 and TRBJ2-7; D remains ambiguous. The CDR3 consists of 16 residues. CDR1 and CDR2 from the germline V gene are SGHAT and FQDESV (reference sequence). Between the trimmed V and J ends, which lost 0 bases and 7 bases, there was a span of 19 bases. Full variable domain (rest looked up from reference TRBV11-1 and TRBJ2-7): EAEVAQSPRYKITEKSQAVAFWCDPISGHATLYWYRQILGQGPELLVQFQDESVVDDSQLPKDRFSAERLKGVDSTLKIQPAELGDSAMYLCASSLAPQVPVREQYFGPGTRLTVT.